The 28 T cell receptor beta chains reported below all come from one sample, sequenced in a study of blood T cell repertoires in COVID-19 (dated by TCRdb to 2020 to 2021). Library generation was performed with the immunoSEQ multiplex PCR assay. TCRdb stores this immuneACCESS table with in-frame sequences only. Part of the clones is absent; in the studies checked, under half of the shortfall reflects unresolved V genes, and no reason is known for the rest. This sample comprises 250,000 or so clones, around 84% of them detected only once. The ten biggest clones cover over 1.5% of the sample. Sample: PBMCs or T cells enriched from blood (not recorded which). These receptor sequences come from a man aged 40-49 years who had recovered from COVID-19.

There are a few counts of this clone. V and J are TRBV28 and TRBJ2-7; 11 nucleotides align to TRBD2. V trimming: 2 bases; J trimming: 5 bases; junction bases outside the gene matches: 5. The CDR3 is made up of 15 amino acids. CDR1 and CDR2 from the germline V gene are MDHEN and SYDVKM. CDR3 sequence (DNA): TGTGCCAGCAGTTTAACTAGCGGGAGTTCTCACGAGCAGTACTTC. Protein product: CASSLTSGSSHEQYF.

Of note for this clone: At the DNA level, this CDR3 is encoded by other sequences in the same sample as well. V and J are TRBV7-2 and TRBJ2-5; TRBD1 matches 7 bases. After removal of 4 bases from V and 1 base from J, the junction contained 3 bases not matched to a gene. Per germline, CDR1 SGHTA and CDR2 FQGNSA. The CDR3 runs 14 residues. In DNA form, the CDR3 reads TGTGCCAGCAGCTCCGGGACAGTCCAAGAGACCCAGTACTTC. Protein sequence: CASSSGTVQETQYF. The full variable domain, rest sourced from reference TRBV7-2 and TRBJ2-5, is GAGVSQSPSNKVTEKGKDVELRCDPISGHTALYWYRQSLGQGLEFLIYFQGNSAPDKSGLPSDRFSAERTGGSVSTLTIQRTQQEDSAVYLCASSSGTVQETQYFGPGTRLLVL.

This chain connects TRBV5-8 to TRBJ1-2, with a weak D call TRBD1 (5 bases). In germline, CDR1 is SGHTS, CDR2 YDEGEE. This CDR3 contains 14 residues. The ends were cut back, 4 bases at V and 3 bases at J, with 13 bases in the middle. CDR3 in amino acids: CASSRDSAHYGYTF. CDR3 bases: TGTGCCAGCAGCCGGGACTCCGCGCACTATGGCTACACCTTC.

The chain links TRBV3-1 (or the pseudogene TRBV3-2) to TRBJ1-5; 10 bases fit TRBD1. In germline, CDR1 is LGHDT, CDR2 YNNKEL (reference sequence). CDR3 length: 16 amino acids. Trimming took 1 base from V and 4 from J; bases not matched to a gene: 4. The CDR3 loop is CASSQAPGQGNQPQHF. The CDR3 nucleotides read TGTGCCAGCAGCCAAGCCCCGGGACAGGGGAATCAGCCCCAGCATTTT.

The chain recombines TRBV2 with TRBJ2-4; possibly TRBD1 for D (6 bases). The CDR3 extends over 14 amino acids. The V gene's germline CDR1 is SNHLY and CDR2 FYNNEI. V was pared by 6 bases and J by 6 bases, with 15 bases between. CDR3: CASRHPGETNIQYF. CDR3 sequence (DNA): TGTGCCAGCAGACACCCAGGGGAGACAAACATTCAGTACTTC.

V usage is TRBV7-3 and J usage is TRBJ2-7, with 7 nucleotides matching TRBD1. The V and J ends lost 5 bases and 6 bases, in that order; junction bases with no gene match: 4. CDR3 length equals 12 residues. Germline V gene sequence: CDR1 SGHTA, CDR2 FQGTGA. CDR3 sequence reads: CASSPQGVEQYF. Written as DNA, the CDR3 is TGTGCCAGCAGCCCCCAGGGGGTCGAGCAGTACTTC.

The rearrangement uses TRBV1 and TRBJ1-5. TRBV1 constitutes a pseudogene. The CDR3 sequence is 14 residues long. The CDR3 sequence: CTSSQRPHGQPQHF. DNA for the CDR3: TGCACCAGCAGCCAGCGCCCTCATGGTCAGCCCCAGCATTTT.

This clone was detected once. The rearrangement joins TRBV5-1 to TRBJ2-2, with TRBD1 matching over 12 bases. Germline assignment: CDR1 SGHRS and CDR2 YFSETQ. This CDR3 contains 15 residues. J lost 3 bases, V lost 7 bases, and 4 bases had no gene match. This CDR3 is CASSGQGAHTGELFF. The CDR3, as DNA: TGCGCCAGCTCGGGACAGGGGGCGCACACCGGGGAGCTGTTTTTT.

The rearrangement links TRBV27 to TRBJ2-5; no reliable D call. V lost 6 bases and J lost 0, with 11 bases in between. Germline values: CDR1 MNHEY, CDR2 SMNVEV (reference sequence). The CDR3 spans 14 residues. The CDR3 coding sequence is TGTGCCAGCAGGATCTCAGCGTACCAAGAGACCCAGTACTTC. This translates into CASRISAYQETQYF.

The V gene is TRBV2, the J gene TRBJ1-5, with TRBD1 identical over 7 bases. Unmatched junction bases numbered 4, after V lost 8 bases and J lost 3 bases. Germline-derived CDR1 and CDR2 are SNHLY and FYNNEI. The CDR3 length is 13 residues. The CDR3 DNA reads TGTGCCAGCCGAGGACAGGTCAATCAGCCCCAGCATTTT. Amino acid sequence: CASRGQVNQPQHF.

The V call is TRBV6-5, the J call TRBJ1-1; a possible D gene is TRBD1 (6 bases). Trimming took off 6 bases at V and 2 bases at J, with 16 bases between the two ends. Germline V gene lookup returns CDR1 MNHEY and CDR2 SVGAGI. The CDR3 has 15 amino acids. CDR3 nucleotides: TGTGCCAGCAGGCCAGGGACAAACCCTAACACTGAAGCTTTCTTT. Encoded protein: CASRPGTNPNTEAFF.

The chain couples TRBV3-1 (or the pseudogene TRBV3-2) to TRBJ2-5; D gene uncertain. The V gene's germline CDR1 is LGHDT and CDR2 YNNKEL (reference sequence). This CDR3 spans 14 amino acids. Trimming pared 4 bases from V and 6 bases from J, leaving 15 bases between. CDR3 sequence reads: CASSLGQAEQTQYF. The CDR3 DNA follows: TGTGCCAGCAGCCTAGGTCAGGCTGAGCAGACCCAGTACTTC.

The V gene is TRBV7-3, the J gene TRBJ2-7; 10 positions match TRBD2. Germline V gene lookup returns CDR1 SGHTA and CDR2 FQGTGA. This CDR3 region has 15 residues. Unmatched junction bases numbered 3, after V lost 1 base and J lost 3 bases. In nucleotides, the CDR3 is TGTGCCAGCAGCTTAAGTGGGACTAGCGACTACGAGCAGTACTTC. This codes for CASSLSGTSDYEQYF. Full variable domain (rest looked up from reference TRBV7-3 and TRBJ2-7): GAGVSQTPSNKVTEKGKYVELRCDPISGHTALYWYRQSLGQGPEFLIYFQGTGAADDSGLPNDRFFAVRPEGSVSTLKIQRTERGDSAVYLCASSLSGTSDYEQYFGPGTRLTVT.

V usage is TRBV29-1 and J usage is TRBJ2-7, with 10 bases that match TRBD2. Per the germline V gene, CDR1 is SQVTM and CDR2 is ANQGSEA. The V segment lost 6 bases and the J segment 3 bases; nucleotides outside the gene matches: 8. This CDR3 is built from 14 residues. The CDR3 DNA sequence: TGCAGCGTCACATGTAGCGGGGGGATCTACGAGCAGTACTTC. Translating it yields CSVTCSGGIYEQYF.

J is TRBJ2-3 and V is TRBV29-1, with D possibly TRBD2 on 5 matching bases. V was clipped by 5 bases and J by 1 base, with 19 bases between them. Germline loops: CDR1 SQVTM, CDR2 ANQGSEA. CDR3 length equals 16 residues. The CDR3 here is CSVSASELRGTDTQYF. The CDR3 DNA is TGCAGCGTTTCGGCGAGTGAATTGCGGGGCACAGATACGCAGTATTTT.

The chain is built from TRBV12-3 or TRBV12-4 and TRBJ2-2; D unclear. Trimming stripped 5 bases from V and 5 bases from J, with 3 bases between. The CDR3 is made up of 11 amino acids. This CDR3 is CASSETGELFF. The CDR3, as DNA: TGTGCCAGCAGTGAGACCGGGGAGCTGTTTTTT.

The CDR3 is CASSQEAPRRGGPPTDTQYF. The CDR3, as DNA: TGTGCCAGCAGCCAAGAAGCCCCAAGGCGGGGGGGCCCCCCCACAGATACGCAGTATTTT. The chain links TRBV4-2 to TRBJ2-3; the match to TRBD2 covers 9 bases. Per germline, CDR1 LGHNA and CDR2 YNFKEQ. The CDR3 sequence is 20 residues long. The J segment lost 2 bases and the V segment lost 0 bases, leaving 15 bases of the junction unmatched.

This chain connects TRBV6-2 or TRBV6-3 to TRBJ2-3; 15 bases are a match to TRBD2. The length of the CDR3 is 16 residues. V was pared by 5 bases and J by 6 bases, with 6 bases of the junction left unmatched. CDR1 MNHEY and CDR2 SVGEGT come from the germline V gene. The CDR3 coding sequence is TGTGCCAGCAGTGCCGGACTAGCGGGGGGGCCGGATACGCAGTATTTT. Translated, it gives CASSAGLAGGPDTQYF.

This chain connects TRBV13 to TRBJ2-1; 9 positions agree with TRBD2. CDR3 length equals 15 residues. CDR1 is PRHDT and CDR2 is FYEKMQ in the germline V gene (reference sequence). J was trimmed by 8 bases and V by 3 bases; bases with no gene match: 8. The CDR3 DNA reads TGTGCCAGCAGCTTTTGGCCTAGCGGGAACCATGAGCAGTTCTTC. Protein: CASSFWPSGNHEQFF.

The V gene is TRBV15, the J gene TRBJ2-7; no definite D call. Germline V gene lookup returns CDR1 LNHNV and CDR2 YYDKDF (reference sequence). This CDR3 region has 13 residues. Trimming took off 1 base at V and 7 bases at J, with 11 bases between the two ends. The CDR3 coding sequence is TGTGCCACCAGCAGAGCCCCACCCCGGGAGCAGTACTTC. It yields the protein CATSRAPPREQYF.

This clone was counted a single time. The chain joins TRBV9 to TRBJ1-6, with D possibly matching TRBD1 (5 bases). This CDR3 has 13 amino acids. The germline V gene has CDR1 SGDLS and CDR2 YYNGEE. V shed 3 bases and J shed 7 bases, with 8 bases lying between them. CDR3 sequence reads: CASSGQGNSPLHF. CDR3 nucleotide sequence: TGTGCCAGCAGCGGGCAGGGAAATTCACCCCTCCACTTT.

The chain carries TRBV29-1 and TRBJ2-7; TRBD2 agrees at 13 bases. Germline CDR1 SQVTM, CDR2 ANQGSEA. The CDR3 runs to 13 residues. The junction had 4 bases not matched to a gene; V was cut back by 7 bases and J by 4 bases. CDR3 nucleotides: TGCAGCGGCCGGACTAGCGGGAGTTACGAGCAGTACTTC. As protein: CSGRTSGSYEQYF.

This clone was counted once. CDR3 protein: CASNVGGDSNQPQHF. The CDR3, as DNA: TGTGCCAGCAACGTGGGAGGGGATAGCAATCAGCCCCAGCATTTT. This chain links TRBV9 with TRBJ1-5; a possible D gene is TRBD1 (5 bases). Trimming took off 6 bases at V and 0 bases at J, with 13 bases between the two ends. The CDR3 contains 15 residues. Per the germline V gene, CDR1 is SGDLS and CDR2 is YYNGEE.

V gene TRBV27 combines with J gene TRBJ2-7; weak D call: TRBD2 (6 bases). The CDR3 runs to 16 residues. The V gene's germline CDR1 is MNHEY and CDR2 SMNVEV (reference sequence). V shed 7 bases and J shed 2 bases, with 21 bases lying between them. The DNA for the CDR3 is TGTGCCAGCAACCCCTCTCGGGGTAGCGGCACCTACGAGCAGTACTTC. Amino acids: CASNPSRGSGTYEQYF.

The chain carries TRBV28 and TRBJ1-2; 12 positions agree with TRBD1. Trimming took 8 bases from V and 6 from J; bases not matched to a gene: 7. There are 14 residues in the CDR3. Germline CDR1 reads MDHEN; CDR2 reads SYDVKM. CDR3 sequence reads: CASDRDRGLHGYTF. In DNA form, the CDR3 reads TGTGCCAGCGACCGGGACAGGGGGCTCCATGGCTACACCTTC.

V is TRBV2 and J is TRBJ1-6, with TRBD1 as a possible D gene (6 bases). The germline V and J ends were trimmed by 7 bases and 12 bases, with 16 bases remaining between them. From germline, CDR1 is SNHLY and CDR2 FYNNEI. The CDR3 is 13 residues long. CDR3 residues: CASTPGRTVPLHF. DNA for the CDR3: TGTGCCAGCACCCCAGGACGGACAGTACCCCTCCACTTT.

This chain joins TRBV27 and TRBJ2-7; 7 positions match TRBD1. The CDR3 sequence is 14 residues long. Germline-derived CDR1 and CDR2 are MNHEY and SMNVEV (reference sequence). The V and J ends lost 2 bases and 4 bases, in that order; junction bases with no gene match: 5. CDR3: CASSLALRGYEQYF. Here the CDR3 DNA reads TGTGCCAGCAGTTTAGCCCTCAGGGGGTACGAGCAGTACTTC.

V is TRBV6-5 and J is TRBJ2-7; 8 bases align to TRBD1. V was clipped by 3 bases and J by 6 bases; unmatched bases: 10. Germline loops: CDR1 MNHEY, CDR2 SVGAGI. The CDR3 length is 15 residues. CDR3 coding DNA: TGTGCCAGCAGTTATAGAGGACAGGGAATGGGCGAGCAGTACTTC. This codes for CASSYRGQGMGEQYF.